This record looks at one TCR beta chain sequence and its context. One end of the junction varies from germline; a read error may be responsible. The CDR3 has 14 amino acids. In germline, CDR1 is SGDLS, CDR2 YYNGEE. PCR was performed a second time for about 7 to 11 cycles using a sample-barcoded 5' primer and a J-beta primer mix. The template-switch adaptor was a 5' adaptor with 12 random nucleotides. It tagged each cDNA molecule. TCRdb re-called the 5' RACE reads with MiXCR, one entry per CDR3 protein. This table has approximately 850,000 distinct CDR3 sequences, nearly 60% appearing once. The sample originates from a study of blood T cells in healthy people across ages.

This receptor was taken from a man younger than 40 in good health. The V and J genes are TRBV9 and TRBJ2-1; D might be TRBD2 (5 bases). Sequencing was performed on blood. CDR3: CASSARSSYNEQFF. DNA for the CDR3: TGTGCCAGTAGCGCCCGGAGCTCCTACAATGAGCAGTTCTTC.